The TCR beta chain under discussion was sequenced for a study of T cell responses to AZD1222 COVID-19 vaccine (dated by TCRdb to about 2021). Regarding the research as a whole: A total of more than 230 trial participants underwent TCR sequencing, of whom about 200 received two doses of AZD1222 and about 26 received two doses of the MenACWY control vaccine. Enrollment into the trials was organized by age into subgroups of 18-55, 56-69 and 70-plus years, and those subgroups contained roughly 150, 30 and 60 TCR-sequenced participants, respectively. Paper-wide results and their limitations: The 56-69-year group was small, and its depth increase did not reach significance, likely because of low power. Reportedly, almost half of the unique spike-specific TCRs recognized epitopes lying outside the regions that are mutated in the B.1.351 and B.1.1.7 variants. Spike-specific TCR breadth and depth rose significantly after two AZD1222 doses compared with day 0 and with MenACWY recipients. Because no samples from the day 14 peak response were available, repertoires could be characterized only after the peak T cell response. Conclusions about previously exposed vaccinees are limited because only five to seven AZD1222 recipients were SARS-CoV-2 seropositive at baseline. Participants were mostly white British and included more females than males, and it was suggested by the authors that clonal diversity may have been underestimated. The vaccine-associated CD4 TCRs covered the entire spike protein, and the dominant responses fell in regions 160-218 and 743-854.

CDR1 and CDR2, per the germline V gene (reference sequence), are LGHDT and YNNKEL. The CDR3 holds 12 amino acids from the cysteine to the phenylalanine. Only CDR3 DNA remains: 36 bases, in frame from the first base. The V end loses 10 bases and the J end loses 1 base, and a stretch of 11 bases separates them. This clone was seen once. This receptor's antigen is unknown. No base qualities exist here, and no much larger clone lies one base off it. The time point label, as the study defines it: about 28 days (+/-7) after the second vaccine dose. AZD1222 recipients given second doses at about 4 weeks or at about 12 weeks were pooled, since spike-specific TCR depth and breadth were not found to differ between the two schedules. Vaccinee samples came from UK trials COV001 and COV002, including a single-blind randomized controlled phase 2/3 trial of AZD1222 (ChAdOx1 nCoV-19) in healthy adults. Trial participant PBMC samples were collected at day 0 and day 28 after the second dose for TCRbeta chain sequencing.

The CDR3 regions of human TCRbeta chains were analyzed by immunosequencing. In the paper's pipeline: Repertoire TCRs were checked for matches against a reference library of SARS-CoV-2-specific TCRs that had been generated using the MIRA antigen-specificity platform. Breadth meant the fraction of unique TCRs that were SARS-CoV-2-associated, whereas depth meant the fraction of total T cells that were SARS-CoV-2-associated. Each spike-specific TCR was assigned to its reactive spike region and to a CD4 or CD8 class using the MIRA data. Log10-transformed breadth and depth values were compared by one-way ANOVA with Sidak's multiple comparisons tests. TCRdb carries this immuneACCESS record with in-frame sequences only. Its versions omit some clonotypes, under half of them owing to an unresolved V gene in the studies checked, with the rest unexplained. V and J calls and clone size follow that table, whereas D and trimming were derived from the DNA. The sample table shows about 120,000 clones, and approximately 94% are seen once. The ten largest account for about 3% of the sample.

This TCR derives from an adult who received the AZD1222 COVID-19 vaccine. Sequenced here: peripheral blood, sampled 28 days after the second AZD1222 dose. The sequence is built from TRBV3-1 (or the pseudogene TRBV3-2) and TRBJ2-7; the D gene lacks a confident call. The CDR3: CATESESYEQYF. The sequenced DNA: TGTGCCACCGAAAGCGAGTCCTACGAGCAGTACTTC.